The 6 T cell receptor beta chains below come from one sample, sequenced in a study of CD8+ T cells in alopecia areata. The treatment: oral pan-JAK inhibitor, 5-10 mg twice daily. RNA was isolated and reverse transcribed to cDNA, the sequencing template. The table came from immunoSEQ multiplex PCR; TCRdb's copy has only in-frame clones and leaves some out. Of under 95,000 clones detected, more than 65% appear once; the ten largest clones hold around a sixth. This sample comprised CD8+ T cells sorted from blood, obtained around week 46, from a patient treated with tofacitinib. These receptors were collected from a human donor with alopecia areata.

The CDR3 nucleotides read TGTGCCAGCAGTGTCGGGGGGCTGAACACTGAAGCTTTCTTT. Translated: CASSVGGLNTEAFF. The chain combines TRBV2 with TRBJ1-1; D might be TRBD1 (6 bases). Between the trimmed V and J ends, which lost 4 bases and 0 bases, there was a span of 9 bases. This CDR3 has 14 residues. Germline CDR1 is SNHLY and CDR2 is FYNNEI.

This clone appeared once. V is TRBV15 and J is TRBJ1-5, with a possible D match to TRBD1 (5 bases). Germline assignment: CDR1 LNHNV and CDR2 YYDKDF (reference sequence). The CDR3 length is 15 residues. Trimming pared 0 bases from V and 11 bases from J, leaving 17 bases between. CDR3 in DNA: TGTGCCACCAGCAGAGAATCGGGACCCCGAAGGACCCAGCATTTT. Protein product: CATSRESGPRRTQHF.

CDR3 in amino acids: CASSSGSGAYEQYF. CDR3 coding DNA: TGCGCCAGCAGCTCTGGTTCGGGGGCCTACGAGCAGTACTTC. The J gene is TRBJ2-7, the V gene TRBV5-1; TRBD2 is a possible D gene (6 bases). Germline CDR1 SGHRS, CDR2 YFSETQ. Trimming stripped 3 bases from V and 2 bases from J, with 12 bases between. The CDR3 covers 14 residues.

The chain couples TRBV4-1 to TRBJ1-4, with D possibly being TRBD1 (5 bases). Germline V CDR1 and CDR2: MGHRA, YSYEKL. With 0 bases removed from V and 5 bases from J, the gap between germline ends came to 10 bases. This CDR3 has 15 amino acids. Here the CDR3 reads CASSQEGRDNEKLFF. For the CDR3, the DNA is TGCGCCAGCAGCCAAGAGGGCAGGGACAATGAAAAACTGTTTTTT.

This sequence joins TRBV25-1 and TRBJ2-3, with 7 bases fitting TRBD1. The CDR3 contains 14 residues. With V trimmed by 0 bases and J by 6 bases, 3 bases remained unmatched. Germline V lookup: CDR1 MGHDK, CDR2 SYGVNS. This chain's CDR3 is CASSEYRGGDTQYF. CDR3 DNA sequence: TGTGCCAGCAGTGAATATAGAGGGGGCGATACGCAGTATTTT.

This clone was detected only a few times. The genes are TRBV29-1 and TRBJ1-1; 7 positions match TRBD1. There are 14 residues in the CDR3. Germline V gives CDR1 SQVTM, CDR2 ANQGSEA. V shed 6 bases, J shed 1 base, and the junction held 8 bases outside the gene matches. In nucleotides, the CDR3 is TGCAGCGTCCTCACGGGGACAGAGAACACTGAAGCTTTCTTT. It yields the protein CSVLTGTENTEAFF.